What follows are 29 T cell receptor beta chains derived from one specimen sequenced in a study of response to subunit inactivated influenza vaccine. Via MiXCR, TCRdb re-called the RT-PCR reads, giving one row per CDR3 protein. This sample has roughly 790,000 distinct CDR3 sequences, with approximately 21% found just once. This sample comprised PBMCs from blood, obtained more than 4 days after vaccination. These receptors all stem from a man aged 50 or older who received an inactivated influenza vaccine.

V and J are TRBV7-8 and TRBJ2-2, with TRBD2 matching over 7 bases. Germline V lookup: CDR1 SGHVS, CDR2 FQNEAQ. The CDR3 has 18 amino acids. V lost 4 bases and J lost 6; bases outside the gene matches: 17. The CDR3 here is CASSSPLGRESGAGELFF. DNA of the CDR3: TGTGCCAGCAGCTCACCCCTCGGGCGGGAGTCAGGCGCCGGGGAGCTGTTTTTT.

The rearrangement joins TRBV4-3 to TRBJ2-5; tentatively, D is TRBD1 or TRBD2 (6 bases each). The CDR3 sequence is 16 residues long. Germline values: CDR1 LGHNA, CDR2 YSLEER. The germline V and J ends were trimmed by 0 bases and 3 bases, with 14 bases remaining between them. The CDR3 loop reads CASSQDRGGLEETQYF. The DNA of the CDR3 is TGCGCCAGCAGCCAAGATCGTGGGGGGCTGGAAGAGACCCAGTACTTC.

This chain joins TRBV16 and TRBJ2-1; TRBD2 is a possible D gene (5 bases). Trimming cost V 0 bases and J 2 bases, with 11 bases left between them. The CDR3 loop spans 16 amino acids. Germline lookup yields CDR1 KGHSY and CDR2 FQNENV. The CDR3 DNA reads TGTGCCAGCAGCCAATCTCTAGCCCAACCCTACAATGAGCAGTTCTTC. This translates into CASSQSLAQPYNEQFF.

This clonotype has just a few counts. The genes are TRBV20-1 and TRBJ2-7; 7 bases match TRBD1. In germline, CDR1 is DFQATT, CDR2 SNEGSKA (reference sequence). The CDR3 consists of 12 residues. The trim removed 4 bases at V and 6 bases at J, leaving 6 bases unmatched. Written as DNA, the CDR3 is TGCAGTGCTAAACAGGGGTTGGGCGAGCAGTACTTC. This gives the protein CSAKQGLGEQYF.

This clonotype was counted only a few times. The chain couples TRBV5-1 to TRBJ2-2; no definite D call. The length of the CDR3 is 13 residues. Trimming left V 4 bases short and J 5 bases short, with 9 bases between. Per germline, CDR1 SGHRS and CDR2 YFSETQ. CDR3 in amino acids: CASSARGTGELFF. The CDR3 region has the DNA TGCGCCAGCAGCGCCCGTGGGACCGGGGAGCTGTTTTTT.

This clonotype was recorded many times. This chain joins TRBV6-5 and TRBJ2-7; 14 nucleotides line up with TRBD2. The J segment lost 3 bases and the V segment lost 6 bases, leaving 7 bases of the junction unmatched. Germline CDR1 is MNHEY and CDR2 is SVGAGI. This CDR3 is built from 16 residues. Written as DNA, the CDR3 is TGTGCCAGCAGCTATGGACTAGCGGGAGGATTCTACGAGCAGTACTTC. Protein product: CASSYGLAGGFYEQYF.

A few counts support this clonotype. The CDR3 loop is CASSLSFRSNQPQHF. Written as DNA, the CDR3 is TGTGCCAGCAGTTTATCGTTCCGTAGCAATCAGCCCCAGCATTTT. The chain recombines TRBV27 with TRBJ1-5; D is unclear. The CDR3 is 15 residues long. Per germline, CDR1 MNHEY and CDR2 SMNVEV (reference sequence). V shed 0 bases and J shed 0 bases, with 6 bases lying between them.

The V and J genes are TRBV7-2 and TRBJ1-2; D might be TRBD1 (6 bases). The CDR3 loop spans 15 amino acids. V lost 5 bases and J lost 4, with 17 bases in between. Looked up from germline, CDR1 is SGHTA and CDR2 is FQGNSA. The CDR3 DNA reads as TGTGCCAGCAGCAGAGGGGGAGGGGACCTCTATGGCTACACCTTC. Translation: CASSRGGGDLYGYTF.

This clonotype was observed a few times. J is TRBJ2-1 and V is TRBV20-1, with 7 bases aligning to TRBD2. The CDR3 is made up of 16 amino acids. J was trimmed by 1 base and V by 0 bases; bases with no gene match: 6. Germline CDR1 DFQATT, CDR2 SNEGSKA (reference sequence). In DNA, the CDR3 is TGCAGTGCTAGAGATAGCGGGCAGGGATCCTACAATGAGCAGTTCTTC. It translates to CSARDSGQGSYNEQFF.

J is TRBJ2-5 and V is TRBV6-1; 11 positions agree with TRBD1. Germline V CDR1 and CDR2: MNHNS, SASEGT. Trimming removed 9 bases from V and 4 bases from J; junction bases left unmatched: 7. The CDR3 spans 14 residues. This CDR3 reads CASRRTGGAETQYF. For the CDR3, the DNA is TGTGCCAGTAGGAGGACAGGGGGCGCAGAGACCCAGTACTTC.

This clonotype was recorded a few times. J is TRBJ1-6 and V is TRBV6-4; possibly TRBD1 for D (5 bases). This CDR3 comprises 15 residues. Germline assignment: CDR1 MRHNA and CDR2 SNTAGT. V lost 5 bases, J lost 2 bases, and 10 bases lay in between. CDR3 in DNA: TGTGCCAGCAGTCAGGGAGGAACCTATAATTCACCCCTCCACTTT. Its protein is CASSQGGTYNSPLHF.

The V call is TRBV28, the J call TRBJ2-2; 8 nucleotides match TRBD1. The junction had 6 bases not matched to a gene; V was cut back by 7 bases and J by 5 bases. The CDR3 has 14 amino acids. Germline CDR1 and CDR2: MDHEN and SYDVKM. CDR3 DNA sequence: TGTGCCAGCACTGACAGGGGTGAAACCGGGGAGCTGTTTTTT. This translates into CASTDRGETGELFF.

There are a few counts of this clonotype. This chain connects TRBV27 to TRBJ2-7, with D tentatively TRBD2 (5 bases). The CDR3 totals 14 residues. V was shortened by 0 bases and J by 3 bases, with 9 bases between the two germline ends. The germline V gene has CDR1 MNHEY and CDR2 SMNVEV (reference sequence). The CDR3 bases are TGTGCCAGCAGTTTATCGAGAGGGTACTACGAGCAGTACTTC. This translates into CASSLSRGYYEQYF.

The CDR3 is CASSYLQPELYEQYF. CDR3 coding DNA: TGTGCCAGCAGTTACTTACAGCCCGAGCTCTACGAGCAGTACTTC. This chain joins TRBV6-2 or TRBV6-3 and TRBJ2-7; D not certain. In germline, CDR1 is MNHEY, CDR2 SVGEGT. Trimming stripped 1 base from V and 3 bases from J, with 13 bases between. This CDR3 region has 15 residues.

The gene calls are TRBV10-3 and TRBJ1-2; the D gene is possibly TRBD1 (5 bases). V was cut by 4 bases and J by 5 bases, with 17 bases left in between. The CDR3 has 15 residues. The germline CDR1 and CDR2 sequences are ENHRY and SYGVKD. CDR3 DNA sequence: TGTGCCATCAGTGGGGACGTAGGTACAATATATGGCTACACCTTC. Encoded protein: CAISGDVGTIYGYTF.

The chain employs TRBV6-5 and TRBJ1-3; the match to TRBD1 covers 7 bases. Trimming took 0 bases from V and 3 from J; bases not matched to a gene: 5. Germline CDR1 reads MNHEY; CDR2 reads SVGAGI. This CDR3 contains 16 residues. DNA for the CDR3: TGTGCCAGCAGTTACTCGCGGTCAGGGGGTGGAAACACCATATATTTT. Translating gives CASSYSRSGGGNTIYF.

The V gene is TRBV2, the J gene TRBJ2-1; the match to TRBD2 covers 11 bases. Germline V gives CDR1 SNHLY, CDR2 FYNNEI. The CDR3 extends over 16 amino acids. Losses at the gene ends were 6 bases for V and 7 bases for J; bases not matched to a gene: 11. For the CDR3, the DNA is TGTGCCAGCAGCATTAGCGGGGGGGCGGTTGGTAATGAGCAGTTCTTC. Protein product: CASSISGGAVGNEQFF.

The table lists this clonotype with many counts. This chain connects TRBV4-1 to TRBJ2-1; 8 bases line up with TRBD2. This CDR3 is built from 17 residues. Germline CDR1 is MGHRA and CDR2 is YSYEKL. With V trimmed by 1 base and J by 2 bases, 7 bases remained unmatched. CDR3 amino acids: CASSQVASGWTYNEQFF. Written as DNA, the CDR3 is TGCGCCAGCAGCCAAGTTGCTAGCGGGTGGACCTACAATGAGCAGTTCTTC.

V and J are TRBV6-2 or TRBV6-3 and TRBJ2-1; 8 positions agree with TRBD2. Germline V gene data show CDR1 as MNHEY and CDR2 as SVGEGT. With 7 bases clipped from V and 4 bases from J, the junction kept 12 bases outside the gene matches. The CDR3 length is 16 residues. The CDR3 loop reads CASNYGRGGQYNEQFF. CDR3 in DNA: TGTGCCAGCAACTACGGGAGGGGGGGTCAGTACAATGAGCAGTTCTTC.

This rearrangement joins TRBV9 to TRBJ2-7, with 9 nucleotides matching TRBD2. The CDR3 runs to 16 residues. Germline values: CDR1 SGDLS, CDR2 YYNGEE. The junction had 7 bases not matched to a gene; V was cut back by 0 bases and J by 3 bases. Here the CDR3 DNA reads TGTGCCAGCAGCGTAGGTGGTAGCGGGGGCCGCTACGAGCAGTACTTC. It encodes CASSVGGSGGRYEQYF.

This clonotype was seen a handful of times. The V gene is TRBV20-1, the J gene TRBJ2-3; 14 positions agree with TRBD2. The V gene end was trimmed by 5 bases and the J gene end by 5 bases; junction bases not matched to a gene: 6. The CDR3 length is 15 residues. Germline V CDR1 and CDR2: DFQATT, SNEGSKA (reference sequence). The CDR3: CSAPGTSGGIDTQYF. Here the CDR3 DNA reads TGCAGTGCTCCTGGGACTAGCGGGGGAATAGATACGCAGTATTTT.

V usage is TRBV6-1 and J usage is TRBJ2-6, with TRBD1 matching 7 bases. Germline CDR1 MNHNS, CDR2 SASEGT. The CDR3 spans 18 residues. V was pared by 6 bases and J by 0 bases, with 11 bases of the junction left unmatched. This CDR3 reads CASRNTGTAGSGANVLTF. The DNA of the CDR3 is TGTGCCAGCAGAAACACCGGGACAGCTGGCTCTGGGGCCAACGTCCTGACTTTC.

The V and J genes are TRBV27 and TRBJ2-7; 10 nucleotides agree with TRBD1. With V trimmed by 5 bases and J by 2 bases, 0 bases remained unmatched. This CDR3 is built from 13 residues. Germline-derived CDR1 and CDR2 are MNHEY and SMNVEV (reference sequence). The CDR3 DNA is TGTGCCAGCAGTGACAGGGGGCCCTACGAGCAGTACTTC. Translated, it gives CASSDRGPYEQYF.

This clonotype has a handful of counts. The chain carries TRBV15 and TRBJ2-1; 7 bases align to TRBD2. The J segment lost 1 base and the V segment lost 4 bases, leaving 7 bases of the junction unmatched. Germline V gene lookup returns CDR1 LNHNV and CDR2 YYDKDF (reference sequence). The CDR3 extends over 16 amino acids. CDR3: CATSTPPGGSYNEQFF. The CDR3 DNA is TGTGCCACCAGCACTCCCCCCGGGGGGTCCTACAATGAGCAGTTCTTC.

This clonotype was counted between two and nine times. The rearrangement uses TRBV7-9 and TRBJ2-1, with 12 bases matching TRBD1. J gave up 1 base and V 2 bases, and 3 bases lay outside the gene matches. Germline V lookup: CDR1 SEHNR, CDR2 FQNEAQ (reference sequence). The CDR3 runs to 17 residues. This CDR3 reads CASSLKGQGASYNEQFF. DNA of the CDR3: TGTGCCAGCAGCTTAAAGGGACAGGGGGCTTCCTACAATGAGCAGTTCTTC.

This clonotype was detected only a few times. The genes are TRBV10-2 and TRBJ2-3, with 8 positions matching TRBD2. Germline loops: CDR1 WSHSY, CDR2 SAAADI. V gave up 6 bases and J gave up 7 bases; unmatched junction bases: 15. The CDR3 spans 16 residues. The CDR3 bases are TGCGCCAGCAGCATCTGGTTAACTAGCGGTTTAAATACGCAGTATTTT. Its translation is CASSIWLTSGLNTQYF.

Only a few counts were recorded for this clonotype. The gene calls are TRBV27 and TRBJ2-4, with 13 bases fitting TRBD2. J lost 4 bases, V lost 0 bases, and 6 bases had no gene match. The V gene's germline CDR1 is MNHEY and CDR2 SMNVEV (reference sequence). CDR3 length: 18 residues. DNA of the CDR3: TGTGCCAGCAGTTTATCCAAGGGGACTAGCGGGAAAAAAAACATTCAGTACTTC. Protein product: CASSLSKGTSGKKNIQYF.

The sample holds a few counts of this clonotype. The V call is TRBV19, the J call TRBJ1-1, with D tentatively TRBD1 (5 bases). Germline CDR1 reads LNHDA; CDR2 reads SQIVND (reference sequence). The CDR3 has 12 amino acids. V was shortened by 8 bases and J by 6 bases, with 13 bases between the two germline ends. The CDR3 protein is CASSGRIAEAFF. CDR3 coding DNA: TGTGCCAGTTCAGGGAGGATCGCTGAAGCTTTCTTT.

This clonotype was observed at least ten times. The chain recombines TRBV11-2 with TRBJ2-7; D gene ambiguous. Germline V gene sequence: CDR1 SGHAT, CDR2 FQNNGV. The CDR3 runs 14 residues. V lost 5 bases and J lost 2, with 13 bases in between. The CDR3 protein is CASSHTPGPYEQYF. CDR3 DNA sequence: TGTGCCAGCAGCCACACCCCAGGTCCCTACGAGCAGTACTTC.